This TCR beta chain comes out of a study of T cell clones after liver transplantation. Study-wide context: Immunosuppression withdrawal was tried within 2 years after liver transplantation in this trial. As an antigen-independent comparator, third-party-reactive TCRbeta sequences came from pre-transplant mixed lymphocyte reactions.

As for this clone: Its specificity is unknown.

Clones were read by immunoSEQ multiplex PCR, and TCRdb kept only the in-frame ones, dropping some. The repertoire holds 40,000 to 55,000 clones, with approximately 86% as singletons. Unstimulated PBMCs were sorted into CD3+CD4+ and CD3+CD8+ populations. Regarding the study as a whole: Low donor cell numbers restricted donor-reactive repertoire measurement in a couple of subjects.

The sample in question was CD4+ T cells from blood, obtained 24 months after liver transplant. The sequence was obtained from a human patient who received a liver transplant. Some T cells may be supplied by the graft donor.

The CDR3 loop is CASSIQGPLLSLHF. The CDR3 DNA reads TGTGCCAGTAGTATTCAGGGGCCGCTTTTGTCCCTCCACTTT. The J gene is TRBJ1-6, the V gene TRBV19, with a tentative D call TRBD1 (6 bases). Deletions cut 3 bases from V and 14 bases from J, with 17 bases between. Looked up from germline, CDR1 is LNHDA and CDR2 is SQIVND (reference sequence). The CDR3 has 14 amino acids.